The T cell receptor beta chain under discussion was sequenced for a study of T cells in women clearing cervical HPV infection. Study-level background: Controls' single incident HPV16 infection cleared within 12 months without precancer.

Remarks on this clone: No antigen is known for it. The read is 3 residues too short to cover the CDR3 end, so that end is filled in from the germline J gene.

Some clones are missing from TCRdb's copy, which holds only in-frame ones; the method was immunoSEQ multiplex PCR. The repertoire table contains 20,000 to 30,000 clones. Each participant carried one incident cervical HPV16 infection only. HPV was found by MY09/MY11 PCR and dot-blot genotyping. Study-wide results and limits: Controls had more TRBV6-7 (approximately 0.15%) than cases (around 0.11%).

The V and J ends lost 1 base and 0 bases respectively, with 10 bases between them. CDR1 is SGHRS and CDR2 is YFSETQ in the germline V gene. The CDR3 has 16 amino acids. Sequenced material: blood buffy coat. This TCR was recovered from a woman aged 18-69 years with a cervical HPV16 infection that either progressed to CIN3+ or cleared (not recorded which). The chain links TRBV5-1 to TRBJ2-2; D is possibly TRBD1 (5 bases). The CDR3 region is CASSLMGPTNTGELFF. The sequenced part of the CDR3 DNA is TGCGCCAGCAGCTTGATGGGGCCTACGAACACCGGGGAG.